This T cell receptor beta chain was identified in a study of T cell changes during pregnancy in multiple sclerosis. The table came from immunoSEQ multiplex PCR; TCRdb's copy has only in-frame clones and leaves some out. Altogether approximately 27,000 clones are present, roughly 92% being singletons, with the ten largest covering around 0.7%. V lost 3 bases and J lost 2, with 8 bases in between. The CDR3 covers 14 residues. Germline loops: CDR1 LNHDA, CDR2 SQIVND (reference sequence). The sequence came from a female donor with multiple sclerosis, enrolled in a pregnancy study. The sample in question was CD4+ T cells from peripheral blood mononuclear cells, obtained in the first trimester of pregnancy. The rearrangement uses TRBV19 and TRBJ2-1; TRBD1 might be the D (5 bases). The CDR3 here is CASSIGHPYNEQFF. The DNA for the CDR3 is TGTGCCAGTAGTATCGGACATCCCTACAATGAGCAGTTCTTC. Combining the CDR3 with reference TRBV19 and TRBJ2-1 gives the whole variable domain DGGITQSPKYLFRKEGQNVTLSCEQNLNHDAMYWYRQDPGQGLRLIYYSQIVNDFQKGDIAEGYSVSREKKESFPLTVTSAQKNPTAFYLCASSIGHPYNEQFFGPGTRLTVL.